This passage covers 22 T cell receptor beta chains from one sample sequenced in a study of blood T cell repertoires in COVID-19. Sequencing used immunoSEQ multiplex PCR; TCRdb keeps in-frame clones, though not all of them. The profile covers 200,000 or so clones, with around 85% appearing a single time and 2% to 2.5% taken by the ten largest. Sequencing was carried out using peripheral blood. These receptors were collected from a woman in her forties or fifties with acute or convalescent COVID-19.

The chain uses TRBV12-3 or TRBV12-4 and TRBJ1-1; no definite D call. The CDR3 runs 13 residues. V lost 5 bases, J lost 5 bases, and 12 bases lay in between. The CDR3 coding sequence is TGTGCCAGCAGTAATCGAGCGGGGACTGAAGCTTTCTTT. Protein product: CASSNRAGTEAFF.

The chain has TRBV4-1 and TRBJ2-5; D possibly corresponds to TRBD1 (6 bases). Germline-derived CDR1 and CDR2 are MGHRA and YSYEKL. V was trimmed by 4 bases and J by 0 bases, leaving 15 bases between them. CDR3 size: 16 residues. The chain's CDR3 is CASSLNRVSYQETQYF. The CDR3 DNA sequence: TGCGCCAGCAGCCTAAACAGGGTCTCGTACCAAGAGACCCAGTACTTC.

This clone was counted a few times. The rearrangement joins TRBV9 to TRBJ2-1, with D tentatively TRBD1 (5 bases). The CDR3 covers 12 residues. CDR1 SGDLS and CDR2 YYNGEE come from the germline V gene. V was trimmed by 3 bases and J by 8 bases, leaving 9 bases between them. The CDR3 is CASSAQGYEQFF. Written as DNA, the CDR3 is TGTGCCAGCAGCGCGCAGGGCTATGAGCAGTTCTTC.

The chain employs TRBV7-2 and TRBJ2-7; the match to TRBD1 covers 9 bases. Unmatched junction bases numbered 5, after V lost 1 base and J lost 4 bases. The germline CDR1 and CDR2 sequences are SGHTA and FQGNSA. CDR3 length: 15 amino acids. Written as DNA, the CDR3 is TGTGCCAGCAGCTTAGGACAGGGGGATCTTTACGAGCAGTACTTC. Protein sequence: CASSLGQGDLYEQYF.

V usage is TRBV5-1 and J usage is TRBJ2-7; a possible D gene is TRBD1 (5 bases). Trimming pared 6 bases from V and 6 bases from J, leaving 16 bases between. This CDR3 spans 13 amino acids. The germline V gene has CDR1 SGHRS and CDR2 YFSETQ. In DNA, the CDR3 is TGCGCCAGCACTTCCCCTGGGGCGGCCGAGCAGTACTTC. Amino acid sequence: CASTSPGAAEQYF.

The rearrangement joins TRBV5-1 to TRBJ1-4; D is ambiguous. Germline values: CDR1 SGHRS, CDR2 YFSETQ. The V end lost 2 bases, the J end lost 7 bases, and 12 bases lay between the germline ends. This CDR3 spans 14 amino acids. This chain's CDR3 is CASSLSVPREKLFF. CDR3 bases: TGCGCCAGCAGCTTATCGGTACCCCGTGAAAAACTGTTTTTT.

V gene TRBV29-1 combines with J gene TRBJ1-2; D gene ambiguous. Trimming cost V 2 bases and J 6 bases, with 10 bases left between them. This CDR3 comprises 12 residues. The V gene's germline CDR1 is SQVTM and CDR2 ANQGSEA. The CDR3 DNA reads as TGCAGCGTTGAACCGGGGAAGAATGGCTACACCTTC. Translated: CSVEPGKNGYTF.

Here the CDR3 reads CASSKGRGNEQFF. CDR3 nucleotide sequence: TGTGCCAGCAGCAAAGGAAGGGGGAATGAGCAGTTCTTC. This chain joins TRBV21-1 and TRBJ2-1; the D segment call TRBD1 is taken from the table without a DNA check. TRBV21-1 is a recognized pseudogene. The CDR3 sequence is 13 residues long.

The chain carries TRBV4-3 and TRBJ2-5; TRBD2 matches 10 bases. CDR1 and CDR2 (germline): LGHNA, YSLEER. V gave up 4 bases and J gave up 2 bases; unmatched junction bases: 10. This CDR3 has 17 residues. For the CDR3, the DNA is TGCGCCAGCAGCCCCGCCGGGGATAGCGGGGGGCAAGAGACCCAGTACTTC. Protein: CASSPAGDSGGQETQYF.

The CDR3 loop reads CASSATGAVHQPQHF. DNA for the CDR3: TGTGCCAGCAGCGCTACAGGGGCGGTTCATCAGCCCCAGCATTTT. The chain recombines TRBV7-9 with TRBJ1-5; 7 bases line up with TRBD1. The CDR3 extends over 15 amino acids. Germline V CDR1 and CDR2: SEHNR, FQNEAQ (reference sequence). The V segment lost 5 bases and the J segment 5 bases; nucleotides outside the gene matches: 9. The variable domain in full, with the rest retrieved from reference TRBV7-9 and TRBJ1-5, is DTGVSQNPRHKITKRGQNVTFRCDPISEHNRLYWYRQTLGQGPEFLTYFQNEAQLEKSRLLSDRFSAERPKGSFSTLEIQRTEQGDSAMYLCASSATGAVHQPQHFGDGTRLSIL.

This rearrangement joins TRBV2 to TRBJ1-5; TRBD1 might be the D (6 bases). V lost 8 bases to trimming and J lost 4 bases, with 12 bases between them. In germline, CDR1 is SNHLY, CDR2 FYNNEI. This CDR3 has 13 amino acids. CDR3 protein: CASGWDINQPQHF. The CDR3 bases are TGTGCCAGCGGGTGGGACATAAATCAGCCCCAGCATTTT.

CDR3 DNA: TGTGCCAGCAGGACGGAGACAGGGGGGAACACTGAAGCTTTCTTT. Its protein is CASRTETGGNTEAFF. The V gene is TRBV13, the J gene TRBJ1-1, with 9 bases fitting TRBD1. CDR1 and CDR2 (germline): PRHDT, FYEKMQ (reference sequence). V shed 6 bases, J shed 1 base, and the junction held 6 bases outside the gene matches. The CDR3 sequence is 15 residues long.

The V and J genes are TRBV14 and TRBJ1-1; D gene uncertain. Germline V gene lookup returns CDR1 SGHDN and CDR2 FVKESK. The CDR3 extends over 12 amino acids. V lost 3 bases and J lost 10, with 12 bases in between. CDR3 bases: TGTGCCAGCAGCCATGATTACCGGGGAGCTTTCTTT. Translating gives CASSHDYRGAFF.

This clone was observed a few times. V is TRBV7-2 and J is TRBJ2-7; TRBD2 matches 7 bases. The germline gives CDR1 SGHTA, CDR2 FQGNSA. Trimming removed 2 bases from V and 6 bases from J; junction bases left unmatched: 7. The CDR3 covers 14 residues. The CDR3 DNA follows: TGTGCCAGCAGCTTAAGCGTAACTAGCGCCGAGCAGTACTTC. Its translation is CASSLSVTSAEQYF.

This chain joins TRBV24-1 and TRBJ2-1; 11 bases are a match to TRBD1. With 6 bases clipped from V and 4 bases from J, the junction kept 4 bases outside the gene matches. CDR3 length: 15 amino acids. CDR1 and CDR2 (germline): KGHDR, SFDVKD. The CDR3 bases are TGTGCCACCAGTAAGGACAGGGGGCCTTACAATGAGCAGTTCTTC. Its translation: CATSKDRGPYNEQFF.

In DNA form, the CDR3 reads TGTGCCAGCTCACCATTGGGAGGGAGAAGGAGTCAGCCCCAGCATTTT. Its protein is CASSPLGGRRSQPQHF. The chain is built from TRBV18 and TRBJ1-5; unclear D gene. This CDR3 is 16 amino acids long. Germline CDR1 KGHSH, CDR2 LQKENI. V was shortened by 2 bases and J by 6 bases, with 17 bases between the two germline ends.

In DNA form, the CDR3 reads TGTGCCTGGTTTAGCGGGAGGTACAATGAGCAGTTCTTC. Translation: CAWFSGRYNEQFF. The V gene is TRBV30, the J gene TRBJ2-1, with TRBD2 matching over 10 bases. The CDR3 spans 13 residues. After removal of 5 bases from V and 4 bases from J, the junction contained 2 bases not matched to a gene. The germline CDR1 and CDR2 sequences are GTSNPN and SVGIG (reference sequence). Drawing the rest from reference TRBV30 and TRBJ2-1, the complete variable domain is SQTIHQWPATLVQPVGSPLSLECTVEGTSNPNLYWYRQAAGRGLQLLFYSVGIGQISSEVPQNLSASRPQDRQFILSSKKLLLSDSGFYLCAWFSGRYNEQFFGPGTRLTVL.

The genes are TRBV19 and TRBJ1-1; the match to TRBD1 covers 7 bases. The CDR3 sequence is 14 residues long. Trimming at V came to 3 bases and at J to 5 bases, leaving 6 bases not matched to a gene. Germline CDR1 LNHDA, CDR2 SQIVND (reference sequence). Here the CDR3 DNA reads TGTGCCAGTAGTATGACAGGGCTTGGGACTGAAGCTTTCTTT. Translation: CASSMTGLGTEAFF. The full variable domain, with the rest looked up from reference TRBV19 and TRBJ1-1, is DGGITQSPKYLFRKEGQNVTLSCEQNLNHDAMYWYRQDPGQGLRLIYYSQIVNDFQKGDIAEGYSVSREKKESFPLTVTSAQKNPTAFYLCASSMTGLGTEAFFGQGTRLTVV.

This clone was counted a single time. The chain couples TRBV23-1 to TRBJ2-3; 9 bases agree with TRBD1. TRBV23-1 is reported as an ORF; its role is uncertain. V dropped 4 bases and J dropped 0; count of bases not matched to a gene: 5. This CDR3 has 16 amino acids. The CDR3 region has the DNA TGCGCCAGCAGTCCAACACAGGGGGCAAGCACAGATACGCAGTATTTT. Protein: CASSPTQGASTDTQYF.

This clone was counted between two and nine times. CDR3 bases: TGTGCCAGCAGCGTATATTACACCGGGGAGCTGTTTTTT. Translation gives CASSVYYTGELFF. This sequence joins TRBV9 and TRBJ2-2, with unresolved D. Germline-derived CDR1 and CDR2 are SGDLS and YYNGEE. Between the trimmed V and J ends, which lost 1 base and 3 bases, there was a span of 4 bases. The CDR3 runs 13 residues. Full variable domain (outside the CDR3, taken from reference TRBV9 and TRBJ2-2): DSGVTQTPKHLITATGQRVTLRCSPRSGDLSVYWYQQSLDQGLQFLIQYYNGEERAKGNILERFSAQQFPDLHSELNLSSLELGDSALYFCASSVYYTGELFFGEGSRLTVL.

The rearrangement joins TRBV7-2 to TRBJ1-6; 9 nucleotides match TRBD1. CDR1 is SGHTA, CDR2 FQGNSA, per germline. The length of the CDR3 is 15 residues. V shed 2 bases and J 7 bases; nucleotides not matched to a gene: 3. The chain's CDR3 is CASSLLQGANSPLHF. CDR3 nucleotides: TGTGCCAGCAGCTTACTACAGGGGGCAAATTCACCCCTCCACTTT.

This clone appeared a single time. The chain links TRBV5-1 to TRBJ2-3, with 12 bases identical to TRBD1. Germline loops: CDR1 SGHRS, CDR2 YFSETQ. CDR3 length: 16 residues. J was trimmed by 10 bases and V by 4 bases; bases with no gene match: 13. The CDR3 DNA reads as TGCGCCAGCAGCCCCGAGGAAGGGACAGGGGGCTATGCGCAGTATTTT. Protein product: CASSPEEGTGGYAQYF.